Each of the 27 T cell receptor beta chains below was sequenced from the same sample in a study of cytomegalovirus exposure and HLA in healthy donors. PCR employed 60 Vbeta and 13 Jbeta primers. Assay used: immunoSEQ multiplex PCR; TCRdb lists only in-frame clones, some missing. Of about 120,000 clones detected, over 65% appear once; the ten largest clones hold roughly 4.2%. Sequenced input: PBMCs. These TCRs come from a woman in her thirties or forties in good health and CMV-seropositive.

This clone appeared a few times. The chain couples TRBV18 to TRBJ2-7, with TRBD2 matching 10 bases. The J segment lost 4 bases and the V segment lost 5 bases, leaving 8 bases of the junction unmatched. The CDR3 consists of 15 residues. Per germline, CDR1 KGHSH and CDR2 LQKENI. CDR3 region: CASSTSGTSAYEQYF. DNA of the CDR3: TGTGCCAGCTCAACTTCCGGGACTAGCGCTTACGAGCAGTACTTC.

A single count supports this clone. The chain has TRBV18 and TRBJ1-1; TRBD1 matches 9 bases. This CDR3 is built from 14 residues. The junction had 3 bases not matched to a gene; V was cut back by 2 bases and J by 5 bases. Germline V lookup: CDR1 KGHSH, CDR2 LQKENI. As DNA, the CDR3 is TGTGCCAGCTCACCAAAACAGGGGGCAACTGAAGCTTTCTTT. It encodes CASSPKQGATEAFF.

The chain is built from TRBV28 and TRBJ2-7; D possibly corresponds to TRBD1 (8 bases). The CDR3 spans 15 residues. V gave up 2 bases and J gave up 4 bases, with 15 bases separating them. Germline V lookup: CDR1 MDHEN, CDR2 SYDVKM. In DNA form, the CDR3 reads TGTGCCAGCAGTTTAAGCGGGACAGGAGGATACGAGCAGTACTTC. Translated, it gives CASSLSGTGGYEQYF.

The chain employs TRBV29-1 and TRBJ1-2, with D perhaps matching TRBD1 (5 bases). Germline CDR1 and CDR2: SQVTM and ANQGSEA. There are 15 residues in the CDR3. Trimming removed 1 base at V and 3 bases at J, with 15 bases between. CDR3 bases: TGCAGCGTTGAAGGGGTTGGGGCAGGGTACTATGGCTACACCTTC. It yields the protein CSVEGVGAGYYGYTF. The full variable domain, rest sourced from reference TRBV29-1 and TRBJ1-2, is SAVISQKPSRDICQRGTSLTIQCQVDSQVTMMFWYRQQPGQSLTLIATANQGSEATYESGFVIDKFPISRPNLTFSTLTVSNMSPEDSSIYLCSVEGVGAGYYGYTFGSGTRLTVV.

This clone occurred a few times. The V and J genes are TRBV9 and TRBJ1-5; perhaps TRBD1 as D (5 bases). V lost 0 bases and J 6 bases, leaving 10 bases between the germline ends. Germline CDR1 and CDR2: SGDLS and YYNGEE. CDR3 length: 14 amino acids. The DNA for the CDR3 is TGTGCCAGCAGCGTAGAGGGGCGCTCTCAGCCCCAGCATTTT. Translating gives CASSVEGRSQPQHF.

The genes are TRBV5-1 and TRBJ2-5, with 8 bases aligning to TRBD2. This CDR3 comprises 14 residues. J lost 5 bases, V lost 2 bases, and 5 bases had no gene match. Germline V gives CDR1 SGHRS, CDR2 YFSETQ. CDR3 protein: CASSLTGGPETQYF. CDR3 DNA sequence: TGCGCCAGCAGCTTAACGGGAGGGCCGGAGACCCAGTACTTC. Using reference TRBV5-1 and TRBJ2-5 for the parts outside the CDR3, the full variable domain is KAGVTQTPRYLIKTRGQQVTLSCSPISGHRSVSWYQQTPGQGLQFLFEYFSETQRNKGNFPGRFSGRQFSNSRSEMNVSTLELGDSALYLCASSLTGGPETQYFGPGTRLLVL.

J is TRBJ1-1 and V is TRBV5-4, with TRBD1 as a possible D gene (6 bases). The CDR3 runs 14 residues. V lost 0 bases and J lost 1, with 7 bases in between. Germline CDR1 is SGHNT and CDR2 is YYREEE (reference sequence). The CDR3 protein is CASSLAGANTEAFF. The CDR3 DNA follows: TGTGCCAGCAGCTTGGCAGGGGCGAACACTGAAGCTTTCTTT.

The J gene is TRBJ2-7, the V gene TRBV19; TRBD1 is a possible D gene (5 bases). The CDR3 contains 13 residues. V was shortened by 4 bases and J by 1 base, with 8 bases between the two germline ends. Germline values: CDR1 LNHDA, CDR2 SQIVND (reference sequence). The CDR3 region has the DNA TGTGCCAGTAGTAAGGGGTTTTCCTACGAGCAGTACTTC. It codes for CASSKGFSYEQYF.

This clone was seen just once. The chain couples TRBV5-1 to TRBJ2-7; possible D gene TRBD2, 5 bases. The germline gives CDR1 SGHRS, CDR2 YFSETQ. V dropped 7 bases and J dropped 0 bases, with 14 bases sitting between them. This CDR3 region has 14 residues. For the CDR3, the DNA is TGCGCCAGCGGACGGGATCCTCCCTCCTACGAGCAGTACTTC. Protein: CASGRDPPSYEQYF.

The chain combines TRBV7-2 with TRBJ2-3; 9 nucleotides line up with TRBD2. Germline assignment: CDR1 SGHTA and CDR2 FQGNSA. The CDR3 is 16 residues long. Germline trimming cut 4 bases from V and 2 bases from J; bases unmatched to any gene: 7. CDR3 nucleotide sequence: TGTGCCAGCAGCTCCGGACTAGCGAGAAACACAGATACGCAGTATTTT. This sequence encodes CASSSGLARNTDTQYF. Filled out from reference TRBV7-2 and TRBJ2-3, the complete variable domain reads GAGVSQSPSNKVTEKGKDVELRCDPISGHTALYWYRQSLGQGLEFLIYFQGNSAPDKSGLPSDRFSAERTGGSVSTLTIQRTQQEDSAVYLCASSSGLARNTDTQYFGPGTRLTVL.

The CDR3 region is CASSQDLLAGGRGNTIYF. The CDR3 DNA sequence: TGCGCCAGCAGCCAAGACTTATTGGCAGGGGGCCGGGGAAACACCATATATTTT. The chain carries TRBV4-3 and TRBJ1-3; the match to TRBD1 covers 8 bases. The germline V gene has CDR1 LGHNA and CDR2 YSLEER. CDR3 length equals 18 residues. The junction had 11 bases not matched to a gene; V was cut back by 0 bases and J by 4 bases.

The chain employs TRBV19 and TRBJ2-6; TRBD1 is a possible D gene (5 bases). With 8 bases removed from V and 4 bases from J, the gap between germline ends came to 12 bases. CDR3 length equals 14 residues. Germline loops: CDR1 LNHDA, CDR2 SQIVND (reference sequence). The CDR3 here is CASWGVRGANVLTF. The CDR3 DNA is TGTGCCAGTTGGGGCGTGAGGGGGGCCAACGTCCTGACTTTC.

The CDR3 DNA is TGTGCCAGCAGCTCGCCCGGGACTTCCGCCTACGAGCAGTACTTC. Its protein is CASSSPGTSAYEQYF. The chain is built from TRBV7-9 and TRBJ2-7; possibly TRBD2 for D (6 bases). Germline V CDR1 and CDR2: SEHNR, FQNEAQ (reference sequence). The CDR3 is 15 residues long. Trimming stripped 4 bases from V and 2 bases from J, with 15 bases between.

This chain's CDR3 is CASSVEARTTGELFF. CDR3 in DNA: TGTGCCAGCAGCGTAGAGGCTAGAACTACCGGGGAGCTGTTTTTT. The chain combines TRBV9 with TRBJ2-2; no clear D gene. Trimming took off 0 bases at V and 5 bases at J, with 11 bases between the two ends. CDR1 SGDLS and CDR2 YYNGEE come from the germline V gene. CDR3 length: 15 residues.

V usage is TRBV5-6 and J usage is TRBJ1-1; TRBD1 might be the D (6 bases). V lost 0 bases and J lost 4, with 10 bases in between. The CDR3 runs 14 residues. Looked up from germline, CDR1 is SGHDT and CDR2 is YYEEEE. The CDR3 nucleotides are TGTGCCAGCAGCTTGGTAGGGGGATTCACTGAAGCTTTCTTT. Translation gives CASSLVGGFTEAFF.

The rearrangement uses TRBV15 and TRBJ1-6; 12 nucleotides line up with TRBD1. This CDR3 is 15 amino acids long. Germline trimming cut 3 bases from V and 7 bases from J; bases unmatched to any gene: 1. Germline V gene lookup returns CDR1 LNHNV and CDR2 YYDKDF (reference sequence). The CDR3 region is CATSRGTGGNSPLHF. Here the CDR3 DNA reads TGTGCCACCAGCAGGGGGACAGGGGGCAATTCACCCCTCCACTTT. The full variable domain, its missing parts supplied by reference TRBV15 and TRBJ1-6, is DAMVIQNPRYQVTQFGKPVTLSCSQTLNHNVMYWYQQKSSQAPKLLFHYYDKDFNNEADTPDNFQSRRPNTSFCFLDIRSPGLGDTAMYLCATSRGTGGNSPLHFGNGTRLTVT.

J is TRBJ1-4 and V is TRBV6-6; no clear D gene. This CDR3 region has 13 residues. The V gene's germline CDR1 is MNHNY and CDR2 SVGAGI (reference sequence). Deletions cut 6 bases from V and 8 bases from J, with 13 bases between. CDR3: CASSPTTGEKLFF. The CDR3 DNA sequence: TGTGCCAGCAGCCCGACGACTGGGGAAAAACTGTTTTTT.

The V gene is TRBV6-1, the J gene TRBJ2-1, with D maybe TRBD2 (7 bases). Germline CDR1 reads MNHNS; CDR2 reads SASEGT. V was trimmed by 6 bases and J by 4 bases, leaving 13 bases between them. The CDR3 has 14 residues. CDR3 region: CASSGGGAYNEQFF. The DNA of the CDR3 is TGTGCCAGCAGCGGTGGGGGGGCATACAATGAGCAGTTCTTC.

This rearrangement joins TRBV9 to TRBJ1-2; 7 bases fit TRBD1. Germline lookup yields CDR1 SGDLS and CDR2 YYNGEE. The J segment lost 4 bases and the V segment lost 1 base, leaving 4 bases of the junction unmatched. CDR3 length: 14 amino acids. This CDR3 is CASSVSDRAYGYTF. In DNA, the CDR3 is TGTGCCAGCAGCGTAAGTGACAGGGCCTATGGCTACACCTTC.

The chain links TRBV19 to TRBJ1-1; the D gene is possibly TRBD1 (6 bases). V was trimmed by 9 bases and J by 0 bases, leaving 11 bases between them. The germline V gene has CDR1 LNHDA and CDR2 SQIVND (reference sequence). CDR3 length: 13 amino acids. As DNA, the CDR3 is TGTGCCAGCCGACAGGCGCTGAACACTGAAGCTTTCTTT. Amino acids: CASRQALNTEAFF.

The rearrangement links TRBV7-8 to TRBJ2-1; 7 bases fit TRBD2. Trimming at V came to 2 bases and at J to 1 base, leaving 2 bases not matched to a gene. The V gene's germline CDR1 is SGHVS and CDR2 FQNEAQ. The CDR3 consists of 15 residues. The CDR3 sequence is CASSLRLASYNEQFF. CDR3 bases: TGTGCCAGCAGCTTAAGACTAGCTTCCTACAATGAGCAGTTCTTC.

The chain employs TRBV15 and TRBJ2-5; 11 bases are a match to TRBD2. V gave up 0 bases and J gave up 5 bases; unmatched junction bases: 8. Germline V lookup: CDR1 LNHNV, CDR2 YYDKDF (reference sequence). The CDR3 length is 17 residues. CDR3 bases: TGTGCCACCAGCAGAGAGGTACTAGCGGGAGTGGCGGAGACCCAGTACTTC. This translates into CATSREVLAGVAETQYF. The whole variable domain, remainder taken from reference TRBV15 and TRBJ2-5, is DAMVIQNPRYQVTQFGKPVTLSCSQTLNHNVMYWYQQKSSQAPKLLFHYYDKDFNNEADTPDNFQSRRPNTSFCFLDIRSPGLGDTAMYLCATSREVLAGVAETQYFGPGTRLLVL.

This clone was seen only once. The chain employs TRBV5-1 and TRBJ2-1, with no clear D. The V gene's germline CDR1 is SGHRS and CDR2 YFSETQ. The CDR3 covers 15 residues. V lost 0 bases and J 0 bases, leaving 7 bases between the germline ends. In nucleotides, the CDR3 is TGCGCCAGCAGCTTGGCGGCTAGCTCCTACAATGAGCAGTTCTTC. It specifies CASSLAASSYNEQFF.

The chain joins TRBV9 to TRBJ2-1, with no clear D. The CDR3 sequence is 11 residues long. The V end was cut by 4 bases, the J end by 5 bases, with 4 bases between. CDR1 and CDR2 (germline): SGDLS, YYNGEE. The CDR3 sequence: CASSINNEQFF. CDR3 DNA sequence: TGTGCCAGCAGCATAAACAATGAGCAGTTCTTC.

J is TRBJ1-2 and V is TRBV7-9; 7 bases are a match to TRBD1. The ends lost 7 bases at V and 3 bases at J; junction bases unmatched: 8. Germline CDR1 SEHNR, CDR2 FQNEAQ (reference sequence). The CDR3 length is 14 residues. CDR3 DNA: TGTGCCAGCACCTTTAGGGACAGCTACTATGGCTACACCTTC. This sequence encodes CASTFRDSYYGYTF.

The gene calls are TRBV6-1 and TRBJ2-5, with a weak D call TRBD1 (6 bases). The last part of the DNA fits TRBJ2-7 better; the J call may be wrong. Per the germline V gene, CDR1 is MNHNS and CDR2 is SASEGT. The CDR3 is made up of 12 amino acids. The CDR3 DNA is TGTGCCAGCTCTGGGACACCCTACGAGCAGTACTTC. Its translation: CASSGTPYEQYF.

This chain connects TRBV19 to TRBJ1-2; D might be TRBD1 (5 bases). Germline-derived CDR1 and CDR2 are LNHDA and SQIVND (reference sequence). This CDR3 region has 13 residues. The V end lost 2 bases, the J end lost 4 bases, and 8 bases lay between the germline ends. The CDR3 nucleotides are TGTGCCAGTAGTATACAGGGCCCCTATGGCTACACCTTC. Translating it yields CASSIQGPYGYTF.